Each of the 28 T cell receptor beta chains below was sequenced from the same sample in a study of neurological immune-mediated disorders. One entry per CDR3 protein, called by TCRdb with MiXCR from the 5' RACE reads. The sample gives roughly 74,000 distinct CDR3 sequences, 5.2% of which show up once; roughly 7.4% is in the top ten. Source material: PBMCs. The source of these receptors is a man between 18 and 29 years old with multiple sclerosis.

This clonotype was found a few times. A much larger clone differs from this one at a single base, so this may be a read error. The chain carries TRBV20-1 and TRBJ2-1; D is tentatively TRBD1 or TRBD2 (5 bases each). The V and J ends lost 5 bases and 1 base respectively, with 18 bases between them. The CDR3 runs 16 residues. Germline V lookup: CDR1 DFQATT, CDR2 SNEGSKA (reference sequence). The CDR3 region has the DNA TGCAGTGCTGACCCCCCGGGGCCGAGATCCTACAATGAGCAGTTCTTC. It codes for CSADPPGPRSYNEQFF.

This sequence joins TRBV10-3 and TRBJ1-5; 8 nucleotides match TRBD1. In germline, CDR1 is ENHRY, CDR2 SYGVKD. The length of the CDR3 is 13 residues. Trimming removed 7 bases from V and 7 bases from J; junction bases left unmatched: 6. This CDR3 reads CAIKTGVGQPQHF. The CDR3 DNA is TGTGCCATCAAGACAGGGGTTGGGCAGCCCCAGCATTTT.

This clonotype has a count of ten or more. The chain links TRBV7-2 to TRBJ2-7; a weak D match, TRBD2 (6 bases). The CDR3 runs to 13 residues. From germline, CDR1 is SGHTA and CDR2 FQGNSA. V was trimmed by 4 bases and J by 2 bases, leaving 9 bases between them. DNA for the CDR3: TGTGCCAGCAGCTCTAGCGTTCCCTACGAGCAGTACTTC. Residues: CASSSSVPYEQYF.

This clonotype has a count of ten or more. The chain has TRBV6-5 and TRBJ2-5; no clear D gene. The V gene's germline CDR1 is MNHEY and CDR2 SVGAGI. The CDR3 loop spans 14 amino acids. V lost 0 bases, J lost 3 bases, and 8 bases lay in between. The CDR3 DNA is TGTGCCAGCAGTTACTCCCCCAGCGAAGAGACCCAGTACTTC. Its translation is CASSYSPSEETQYF.

This clonotype was found a few times. Being one base from a much bigger clone, this may be a read error. The V and J genes are TRBV6-2 or TRBV6-3 and TRBJ1-5, with D perhaps TRBD1 (5 bases). Germline values: CDR1 MNHEY, CDR2 SVGEGT. The CDR3 loop spans 15 amino acids. V shed 2 bases and J shed 0 bases, with 8 bases lying between them. The CDR3 DNA is TGTGCCAGCAGTTACGGGGGGTTTAGCAATCAGCCCCAGCATTTT. Encoded protein: CASSYGGFSNQPQHF.

This clonotype was seen at least ten times. The rearrangement uses TRBV20-1 and TRBJ2-3; 7 nucleotides match TRBD2. The CDR3 sequence is 14 residues long. Germline V CDR1 and CDR2: DFQATT, SNEGSKA (reference sequence). The J segment lost 4 bases and the V segment lost 2 bases, leaving 6 bases of the junction unmatched. The CDR3 coding sequence is TGCAGTGCTAGATGGGGGGGAGGCGCAGATACGCAGTATTTT. It translates to CSARWGGGADTQYF.

Ten or more counts support this clonotype. The rearrangement uses TRBV6-2 or TRBV6-3 and TRBJ1-5; D remains ambiguous. Germline CDR1 and CDR2: MNHEY and SVGEGT. V was trimmed by 5 bases and J by 4 bases, leaving 18 bases between them. The CDR3 runs 16 residues. CDR3 amino acids: CASSTLGRPRNQPQHF. The CDR3 region has the DNA TGTGCCAGCAGTACACTCGGGCGTCCTCGAAATCAGCCCCAGCATTTT.

This clonotype was picked up many times. The chain couples TRBV20-1 to TRBJ2-4, with unresolved D. The V end lost 4 bases, the J end lost 4 bases, and 5 bases lay between the germline ends. This CDR3 comprises 11 residues. From germline, CDR1 is DFQATT and CDR2 SNEGSKA (reference sequence). In nucleotides, the CDR3 is TGCAGTGCTATACAGAAAAACATTCAGTACTTC. The encoded protein is CSAIQKNIQYF.

This clonotype occurred many times. This rearrangement joins TRBV20-1 to TRBJ1-1, with unresolved D. Between the trimmed V and J ends, which lost 1 base and 3 bases, there was a span of 12 bases. The CDR3 sequence is 14 residues long. CDR1 and CDR2 from the germline V gene are DFQATT and SNEGSKA (reference sequence). CDR3 sequence (DNA): TGCAGTGCTAGAGGCGAGGGCTGGGACACTGAAGCTTTCTTT. It codes for CSARGEGWDTEAFF.

This clonotype was seen many times. The CDR3 loop is CSARDVGREVSEAFF. The CDR3, as DNA: TGCAGTGCTAGAGATGTAGGCAGGGAGGTTTCTGAAGCTTTCTTT. The chain recombines TRBV20-1 with TRBJ1-1; D possibly corresponds to TRBD1 (5 bases). This CDR3 spans 15 amino acids. In germline, CDR1 is DFQATT, CDR2 SNEGSKA (reference sequence). Trimming stripped 0 bases from V and 6 bases from J, with 17 bases between.

The genes are TRBV12-3 or TRBV12-4 and TRBJ1-5, with D possibly matching TRBD1 (6 bases). Between the trimmed V and J ends, which lost 2 bases and 3 bases, there was a span of 20 bases. This CDR3 has 18 amino acids. CDR3 loop: CASSLMGGPEGINQPQHF. CDR3 nucleotides: TGTGCCAGCAGTTTAATGGGGGGGCCGGAGGGAATCAATCAGCCCCAGCATTTT.

This clonotype was recorded many times. This chain joins TRBV12-3 or TRBV12-4 and TRBJ1-4, with no clear D. The CDR3 has 13 amino acids. With 4 bases removed from V and 3 bases from J, the gap between germline ends came to 6 bases. The DNA of the CDR3 is TGTGCCAGCAGTTCCAAACCTAATGAAAAACTGTTTTTT. Protein sequence: CASSSKPNEKLFF.

This clonotype was seen many times. This chain connects TRBV9 to TRBJ2-5; 10 bases align to TRBD2. Trimming cost V 4 bases and J 4 bases; bases outside gene matches: 7. This CDR3 has 15 amino acids. Germline V CDR1 and CDR2: SGDLS, YYNGEE. CDR3 nucleotides: TGTGCCAGCAGCTCTGGGACTAGCGCCGGAGAGACCCAGTACTTC. Its translation is CASSSGTSAGETQYF.

This clonotype was counted ten times or more. The CDR3 sequence is CASSLQTGGSYNEQFF. Here the CDR3 DNA reads TGCGCCAGCAGCTTGCAGACAGGGGGCTCCTACAATGAGCAGTTCTTC. The chain combines TRBV5-1 with TRBJ2-1, with TRBD1 identical over 9 bases. CDR1 and CDR2 from the germline V gene are SGHRS and YFSETQ. J lost 0 bases, V lost 1 base, and 2 bases had no gene match. The length of the CDR3 is 16 residues.

This clonotype was counted many times. V gene TRBV9 combines with J gene TRBJ1-3; D not certain. V was cut by 4 bases and J by 0 bases, with 11 bases left in between. CDR3 length: 15 residues. From germline, CDR1 is SGDLS and CDR2 YYNGEE. DNA for the CDR3: TGTGCCAGCAGCCTACACCCGAGCTCTGGAAACACCATATATTTT. As protein: CASSLHPSSGNTIYF.

This clonotype was seen many times. The J gene is TRBJ2-7, the V gene TRBV7-9; 8 bases map to TRBD1. The germline gives CDR1 SEHNR, CDR2 FQNEAQ (reference sequence). Trimming at V came to 0 bases and at J to 6 bases, leaving 10 bases not matched to a gene. The CDR3 has 16 amino acids. The CDR3 coding sequence is TGTGCCAGCAGCTTAGCGGTTTCGGGACAGGCTTTCGAGCAGTACTTC. It yields the protein CASSLAVSGQAFEQYF.

This clonotype came up many times. Germline is not matched at one junction end, which may reflect a read error. This rearrangement joins TRBV7-8 to TRBJ1-6, with no clear D. The germline gives CDR1 SGHVS, CDR2 FQNEAQ. This CDR3 contains 14 residues. CDR3 DNA: TGTGCCAGCAGAGATCGGACGGGGAGGTCACCCCTCAACTTT. This gives the protein CASRDRTGRSPLNF.

The sample holds many counts of this clonotype. The genes are TRBV6-5 and TRBJ2-1; D tentatively reads TRBD1 or TRBD2 (6 bases each). This CDR3 comprises 14 residues. CDR1 and CDR2 (germline): MNHEY, SVGAGI. Trimming pared 4 bases from V and 6 bases from J, leaving 13 bases between. CDR3 residues: CASSWGRGGNEQFF. CDR3 sequence (DNA): TGTGCCAGCAGTTGGGGCAGGGGAGGCAATGAGCAGTTCTTC.

This clonotype was detected many times. This sequence joins TRBV27 and TRBJ1-3; no definite D call. Germline V CDR1 and CDR2: MNHEY, SMNVEV (reference sequence). Trimming removed 7 bases from V and 0 bases from J, with 13 bases in between. This CDR3 comprises 15 residues. CDR3 protein: CASTRTGSSGNTIYF. The CDR3 nucleotides read TGTGCCAGCACACGGACGGGGAGCTCTGGAAACACCATATATTTT.

There are many counts of this clonotype. The rearrangement joins TRBV5-1 to TRBJ2-3; D not certain. V lost 4 bases to trimming and J lost 5 bases, with 14 bases between them. The length of the CDR3 is 14 residues. Germline CDR1 and CDR2: SGHRS and YFSETQ. For the CDR3, the DNA is TGCGCCAGCAGCAGAGACCCGCCTGGAGATACGCAGTATTTT. It translates to CASSRDPPGDTQYF.

In its sample, this clonotype was seen many times. CDR3 amino acids: CASSPNGDTQYF. The CDR3 region has the DNA TGTGCCAGCAGTCCCAACGGGGATACGCAGTATTTT. This chain uses TRBV12-3 or TRBV12-4 with TRBJ2-3; D remains ambiguous. V lost 5 bases and J lost 6, with 9 bases in between. The CDR3 runs to 12 residues.

This clonotype was seen ten or more times. V gene TRBV20-1 combines with J gene TRBJ2-3; TRBD2 aligns across 8 bases. Unmatched junction bases numbered 10, after V lost 0 bases and J lost 2 bases. The CDR3 is made up of 17 amino acids. Per the germline V gene, CDR1 is DFQATT and CDR2 is SNEGSKA (reference sequence). Here the CDR3 reads CSARDYNAGGFTDTQYF. The DNA for the CDR3 is TGCAGTGCTAGAGATTACAACGCGGGGGGCTTCACAGATACGCAGTATTTT.

This clonotype was found a few times. The gene calls are TRBV20-1 and TRBJ1-6; D might be TRBD1 (5 bases). V was trimmed by 5 bases and J by 7 bases, leaving 12 bases between them. The length of the CDR3 is 13 residues. Germline assignment: CDR1 DFQATT and CDR2 SNEGSKA (reference sequence). Written as DNA, the CDR3 is TGCAGTGCTCTGGGGCGGGCGAATTCACCCCTCCACTTT. Translation: CSALGRANSPLHF.

This clonotype came up a few times. With a much larger clone just one base away, this may be a read error. V is TRBV3-1 and J is TRBJ2-3; no firm D call. Germline CDR1 reads LGHDT; CDR2 reads YNNKEL (reference sequence). V shed 0 bases and J shed 4 bases, with 11 bases lying between them. The CDR3 spans 15 residues. CDR3 sequence reads: CASSQEGIASDTQYF. CDR3 coding DNA: TGTGCCAGCAGCCAAGAAGGGATAGCTTCAGATACGCAGTATTTT.

This clonotype occurred a few times. At one end the junction does not follow the germline gene, possibly because of a read error. The rearrangement links TRBV20-1 to TRBJ1-5; no firm D call. The CDR3 sequence is 13 residues long. Germline V lookup: CDR1 DFQATT, CDR2 SNEGSKA (reference sequence). The CDR3 nucleotides read TGCAGTGCTAGGAATCGAGGAAATCAGCCCCAGAATTTT. It encodes CSARNRGNQPQNF.

Worth noting for this clonotype: The conserved final phenylalanine or tryptophan is absent from the CDR3, which likely points to a read error. This chain joins TRBV20-1 and TRBJ2-4; no firm D call. Trimming stripped 0 bases from V and 0 bases from J, with 21 bases between. This CDR3 is built from 19 residues. CDR1 is DFQATT, CDR2 SNEGSKA, per germline (reference sequence). The CDR3 protein is CSARDSVAKRPLAKNIQYN. The CDR3 DNA follows: TGCAGTGCTAGAGATTCCGTCGCAAAACGACCCCTAGCCAAAAACATTCAGTACAAC.

This clonotype was detected a few times. A much larger clonotype is one base distant, so this may be a read error. In DNA form, the CDR3 reads TGCGCCAGCAGCCTGACGGGAGGGGCCAAAGTCCTGACTTTC. It specifies CASSLTGGAKVLTF. The chain recombines TRBV5-1 with TRBJ2-6; 8 nucleotides match TRBD2. Germline V CDR1 and CDR2: SGHRS, YFSETQ. The CDR3 spans 14 residues.

This clonotype has at least ten counts. The chain links TRBV6-1 to TRBJ1-5; 7 bases map to TRBD1. From germline, CDR1 is MNHNS and CDR2 SASEGT. J was trimmed by 5 bases and V by 6 bases; bases with no gene match: 7. The CDR3 covers 14 residues. The CDR3 loop reads CASRDRDSHQPQHF. Written as DNA, the CDR3 is TGTGCCAGCAGGGACCGGGACAGTCATCAGCCCCAGCATTTT.